Included here is one TCR beta chain sequence, with context. Residents of about two dozen US areas, aged about 18 to 100 years, made up the participants. As processed by the authors: Amplification of reference gene primers was used by the study to estimate nucleated cell counts. TCRdb keeps only in-frame clones here, not all; method: immunoSEQ multiplex PCR. The DNA was the basis for D and trimming; V, J and clone size are from that table. The repertoire consists of 150,000 to 200,000 clones, with 70% to 90% occurring once and the leading ten covering less than 0.85%. Trimming took 5 bases from V and 0 from J, leaving 15 bases between them. CDR3 length: 17 residues. Per the germline V gene, CDR1 is SGHKS and CDR2 is YYEKEE (reference sequence). The data belong to a study of blood T cell repertoires in COVID-19. Study background: There were acute and convalescent COVID-19 samples, and they came from the United States, Italy and Spain.

The sequenced sample consisted of PBMCs or T cells enriched from blood (not recorded which). The receptor was derived from a young woman who had recovered from COVID-19. The rearrangement links TRBV5-5 to TRBJ2-6, with D possibly being TRBD1 (5 bases). As DNA, the CDR3 is TGTGCCAGCAGTCCCTGGGGCGGAAACTCTGGGGCCAACGTCCTGACTTTC. Protein sequence: CASSPWGGNSGANVLTF.